This TCR beta chain derives from a study of cytomegalovirus exposure and HLA in healthy donors listed by TCRdb under 2017. The study in broad terms: An earlier analysis of under 600 of the donors reported about 290 Gb of sequence data and 100 million to 130 million unique TCR beta sequences from around 200 million T cells. An early release covering some 640 HLA-typed donors comprised roughly 300 gigabases of sequencing data and roughly 86 million unique TCR sequences. The genetic ancestry cluster associated with self-reported Caucasian donors included about 84% of the roughly 380 genotyped donors. The aim of the study was to test whether cataloging public T cell receptors could identify signatures of past pathogen exposure. Using immunosequencing, the study profiled T cell repertoires from 550 to 750 subjects and related those repertoires to cytomegalovirus serostatus. In addition to the first cohort of 666 subjects, a separate validation cohort of approximately 130 different subjects was used. The study combined high-throughput TCR immunosequencing, statistical association of individual TCRs with disease status, and machine learning to predict cytomegalovirus infection status. In a later analysis, previously published TCR beta repertoires from some 640 donors were re-analyzed and high-resolution HLA genotyping was added so that TCR occurrence patterns could be studied. Rather than using new phenotypic data, the later analysis identified candidate immune exposures from TCR beta sequences and from how often those sequences occurred across donors. To decide whether each TCR beta V gene segment behaved as functional or pseudogenic, an earlier analysis of some 600 of the donors relied on high-throughput TCR beta sequencing. Donor age, sex, ethnicity and CMV serostatus were compiled together with the repertoire data. Genome-wide SNP genotypes for about 65% of the roughly 700 donors were used in a later genetic analysis, which treated that subset as a discovery cohort. Every discovery cohort repertoire had been produced on one sequencing platform. Both class I and class II loci were covered by HLA typing, at four-digit resolution. The number of donors typed differed by locus, with roughly 629-640 for A, B, C, DRB1 and DQB1, 522 for DQA1, some 570 for DPA1, and 472 for DPB1. A handful of DR-DQ haplotypes were handled as single units for association and clustering because linkage in the cohort was strong. On average, 235,054 unique TCR beta nucleotide sequences were sequenced per donor among 350 to 400 genotyped donors of the cohort, with approximately 18% of those sequences being non-productive. Beyond this particular receptor, the publication reports: Sequencing depth was assumed to be roughly uniform across donors in the presence/absence analyses, though that assumption may not hold. The authors suggested that the approach could potentially be generalized to other disease states and immunological phenotypes. The study gave a list of 150 to 200 TCR beta chains associated with cytomegalovirus. An association between a missense DCLRE1C variant and V-gene and J-gene trimming of TCR beta chains was found in a later genetic analysis and replicated in an independent cohort. In a later genetic analysis, fewer N-insertions in productive TCRs were reported among donors in an Asian-associated ancestry cluster than the approximately 670-donor mean. CMV serostatus was the only immune exposure information available for the cohort. Correlated functional status among segregating V segments might be attributable to linkage disequilibrium, but an unknown experimental factor could not be ruled out. A further reported finding was that TCR beta sequences accurately predicted the HLA-A and HLA-B alleles for most subjects in the first cohort. While some public TCRs were present in many individuals, most TCR sequences turned up only very rarely across donors. Some IMGT-functional V segments, including TRBV6-2 and TRBV6-3, could not be distinguished by the 87-base-pair reads and were therefore excluded. A later analysis found that HLA-associated TCR beta chains were more clonally expanded and had lower generation probabilities than equally common non-associated chains. Three of the identified cytomegalovirus-associated TCR beta chains were confirmed in vitro to be specific for cytomegalovirus antigens. Most CMV-associated TCR beta chains appeared to be HLA-restricted in a later analysis, and the HLA associations seemed to be driven largely by CMV exposure. At a false discovery rate of 0.05, a later analysis linked 15,000 to 20,000 TCR beta sequences to specific HLA alleles. A later analysis found that TCR association rates varied across HLA loci, with DRB1 alleles showing the most associated TCRs and HLA-C alleles the fewest. According to a later analysis, parvovirus B19, influenza, CMV and Epstein-Barr virus appeared linked to several top co-occurrence clusters. In this cohort, only TCR beta chains were sequenced, and detectable features were limited by the absence of alpha or paired-chain data. Because HLA typing was unavailable for some donors at each locus, only the typed subset was used in association tests. The sequencing pipeline was judged likely to have produced a cluster of highly shared sequence variants as a technical artifact. When HLA alleles, especially DR and DQ, strongly co-occurred, TCR associations were difficult to assign to individual alleles. The classifier was reported to diagnose cytomegalovirus status with high specificity and sensitivity in both the original cohort and the validation cohort. Because counts were too low, about 18 rarely observed V segments, including chromosome 9 orphons, were excluded from the earlier analysis of roughly 580 of the donors. Broadly in line with IMGT annotations, most TCR beta V segments showed up in productive rearrangements about 87% or about 30% of the time in an earlier analysis of about 500 of the donors.

The cohort was made up of several hundred healthy bone marrow donors. At the time of sampling, every cohort member was nominally healthy, though immune exposures that went unrecorded were likely present. The donor tested CMV seronegative and was one of the 352 seronegative cohort members. Every donor gave a peripheral blood sample, and the peripheral blood mononuclear cells from that sample were used for TCR beta sequencing. The Qiagen DNeasy Blood Extraction Kit was used to extract genomic DNA from the blood cell samples. The germline V gene (reference sequence) provides CDR1 GTSNPN and CDR2 SVGIG. Deletion took 2 bases off V and 0 bases off J, with a span of 9 bases between the germline ends. CDR3 length: 14 amino acids, cysteine to phenylalanine. The sequence is cut down to CDR3 DNA, 42 bases in frame from base 1. The library relied on the immunoSEQ multiplex PCR assay. The multiplex PCR relied on a mix of 60 forward primers for TCR Vbeta segments and 13 reverse primers for TCR Jbeta segments. The CDR3 region of rearranged TCR beta genes was amplified from genomic DNA with a multiplex PCR assay. The Illumina HiSeq System was used to sequence the amplified TCR beta libraries as 87-base-pair reads. From the authors' description of their analysis: A later analysis counted tens of millions of unique TCR beta chains across the 600 to 850 repertoires, and 9.5 million to 11 million of these chains were shared by at least two donors. Raw reads were error-corrected and collapsed into unique sequences with a nearest-neighbor algorithm that merged closely related sequences to remove PCR and sequencing errors. Alignment of CDR3 sequences to IMGT reference sequences was used to assign V, D and J gene segments. For a sequence to be retained, a match of at least six nucleotides to both a V gene segment and a J gene segment was required. A rearrangement was called productive if the CDR3 had no stop codons and remained in frame with V and J, and every other rearrangement was called non-productive. CDR3 was defined according to IMGT convention as the region running from the second conserved V-encoded cysteine to the conserved J-encoded phenylalanine. The earlier analysis of about 590 of the donors excluded sequences that lacked an unambiguous match to a single V gene segment. In an earlier analysis of a few hundred of the donors, a V segment was called functional when productive rearrangements were above 56.7%, and segregating when the standard deviation between donors exceeded 5%. A statistical classification framework was built to diagnose cytomegalovirus status from the catalog of TCR beta chain sequences. In a later analysis, TCR nucleotide sequences were compared against IMGT/GENE-DB human TR gene sequences so that V and J genes could be assigned. In a later analysis, CDR3 sequences and most-parsimonious VDJ recombination scenarios were assigned using the TCRdist pipeline. In a later analysis, each TCR beta chain was defined by its CDR3 amino acid sequence together with its V-gene family, and reads lacking a unique V-gene family were excluded. As a way to deal with suspected cross-contamination and a sequencing artifact, a later analysis dropped hundreds of nucleotide sequences that were highly shared and had low generation probability. In a later analysis, a clonal expansion index for each public chain was calculated from normalized within-repertoire ranks of inferred template counts. Generation probabilities in a later analysis came from a VDJ recombination model fitted to out-of-frame rearrangements, and those results were checked against IGoR. In a later analysis, TCR-TCR, TCR-HLA and TCR-CMV co-occurrence was scored with hypergeometric tests, and a repertoire-size bias correction was applied to TCR pairs. To estimate false discovery rates, a later analysis permuted the HLA or CMV assignments 20 times. In a later analysis, co-occurring TCRs were grouped using DBSCAN, with TCRdist sequence similarity added in when clustering inside HLA-allele-positive subsets. Co-occurrence clustering excluded repertoires with fewer than 30,000 or more than 120,000 public chains, plus five with anomalous nucleotide sharing. TCRdb re-hosts the immuneACCESS table, in-frame sequences only. Its copies lack some clones; in the studies checked, an unresolved V gene accounts for under half of them, and the cause for the rest is not known. V, J and clone size were drawn from that table, and D and trimming were deduced from the DNA. The sample records roughly 110,000 clones, roughly 82% of which are singletons. 4% to 5% of the sample lies in the top ten.

This clone has only a few counts. There is no known antigen for this receptor. The input lacks base qualities; no much larger clone sits a single base away. The chain is made from TRBV30 and TRBJ2-3; matching of 5 bases hints at TRBD2 as the D gene. Input material: PBMCs. The source of this sequence is a male donor in good health and CMV-seronegative. The DNA reads as follows: TGTGCCTGGAGTTGGACGGGGAGCACAGATACGCAGTATTTT. The translation is CAWSWTGSTDTQYF.